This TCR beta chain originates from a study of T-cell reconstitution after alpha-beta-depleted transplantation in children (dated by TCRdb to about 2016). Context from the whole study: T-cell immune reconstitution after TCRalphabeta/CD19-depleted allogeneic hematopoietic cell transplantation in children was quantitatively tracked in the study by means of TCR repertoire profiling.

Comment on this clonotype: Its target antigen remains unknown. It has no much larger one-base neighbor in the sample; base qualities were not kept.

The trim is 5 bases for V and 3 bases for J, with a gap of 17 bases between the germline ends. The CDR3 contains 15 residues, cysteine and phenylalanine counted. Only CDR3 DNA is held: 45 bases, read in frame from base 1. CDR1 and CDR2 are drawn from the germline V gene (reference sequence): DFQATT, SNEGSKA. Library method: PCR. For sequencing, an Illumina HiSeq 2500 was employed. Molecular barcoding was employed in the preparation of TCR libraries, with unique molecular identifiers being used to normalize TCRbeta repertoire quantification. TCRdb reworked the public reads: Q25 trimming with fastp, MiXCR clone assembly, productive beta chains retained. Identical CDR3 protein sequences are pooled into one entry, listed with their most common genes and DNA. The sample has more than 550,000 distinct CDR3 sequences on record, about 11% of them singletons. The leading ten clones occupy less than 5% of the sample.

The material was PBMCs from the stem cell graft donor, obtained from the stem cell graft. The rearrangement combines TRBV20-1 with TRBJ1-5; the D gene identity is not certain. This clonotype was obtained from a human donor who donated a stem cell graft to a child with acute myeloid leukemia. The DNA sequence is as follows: TGCAGTGCTTATGACACCCTAGTCCCCAATCAGCCCCAGCATTTT. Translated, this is CSAYDTLVPNQPQHF.